The entry below gives a single TCR beta chain sequence along with its context. This sample was taken from a study of shared T cell receptors in the human thymus. V was clipped by 5 bases and J by 0 bases; unmatched bases: 8. Per the germline V gene, CDR1 is MNHEY and CDR2 is SMNVEV (reference sequence). The CDR3 is 16 amino acids. Data came from immunoSEQ multiplex PCR; TCRdb stores just in-frame clones and leaves some out. The sample yields under 850,000 clones, 70% to 90% seen once. The same sample was also studied in work on human thymus T cells. That source adds: Corrective heart surgery yielded the resections from which the thymus tissue came. Thymic and blood repertoires seemed to show skewed V and J gene use. What related research reported was that thymic repertoires overlapped highly among unrelated individuals.

This clonotype was obtained from a boy under two years old with a congenital heart defect. The chain uses TRBV27 and TRBJ2-3; 7 bases are shared with TRBD1. Sequencing was done on a sample of thymocytes. CDR3 bases: TGTGCCAGCAGTGGAACAGGGGCGGGTAGCACAGATACGCAGTATTTT. Encoded protein: CASSGTGAGSTDTQYF.